This record covers a single T cell receptor beta chain. Its antigen is unidentified. With random hexamers, reverse transcription was performed on about 0.5 to 1 ug of RNA. By means of immunoSEQ multiplex PCR, TCR beta CDR3 spanning 54 Vbeta and 13 Jbeta underwent amplification. Each CDR3 protein gets one entry after TCRdb re-called the immunoSEQ multiplex PCR reads with MiXCR. The repertoire holds roughly 120,000 distinct CDR3 sequences, with 90% to 95% as singletons. The sample is drawn from a study of CD8 T cells in Susac syndrome. Germline loops: CDR1 MDHEN, CDR2 SYDVKM. The CDR3 totals 12 residues. Between the trimmed V and J ends, which lost 2 bases and 7 bases, there was a span of 6 bases. The study sequenced TCR beta in blood CD8+ and CD4+ T cells. TEMRA cells were FACS-enriched, while CD8+ and CD4+ T cells were negatively isolated. Study outcomes and limitations: The number of individuals included in the study's TCR sequencing and HLA analysis was acknowledged as relatively small.

Sequenced: CD4+ T cells from PBMCs. This rearrangement joins TRBV28 to TRBJ1-5; D not resolved. This TCR derives from a human donor with multiple sclerosis. CDR3 in DNA: TGTGCCAGCAGTTTAGATTACCAGCCCCAGCATTTT. As protein: CASSLDYQPQHF.